Listed here are 22 T cell receptor beta chains from one sample, sequenced in a study of blood T cell repertoires in COVID-19. Sequenced by immunoSEQ multiplex PCR; TCRdb stores in-frame clones only, minus some. The sample lists around 200,000 clones, about 77% seen once, with 2.5% to 3.5% in the top ten. Specimen: peripheral blood. The receptor source for this set is a woman older than 75 with active or convalescent COVID-19.

The V call is TRBV7-9, the J call TRBJ1-5, with unresolved D. V dropped 0 bases and J dropped 2 bases, with 8 bases sitting between them. The CDR3 totals 15 residues. Germline loops: CDR1 SEHNR, CDR2 FQNEAQ (reference sequence). Here the CDR3 DNA reads TGTGCCAGCAGCTTAGCGGGCCCCGGCAATCAGCCCCAGCATTTT. This translates into CASSLAGPGNQPQHF.

The V call is TRBV5-1, the J call TRBJ2-3, with D possibly being TRBD2 (7 bases). This CDR3 contains 16 residues. The ends were cut back, 4 bases at V and 1 base at J, with 16 bases in the middle. Germline loops: CDR1 SGHRS, CDR2 YFSETQ. The DNA for the CDR3 is TGCGCCAGCAGCCCCGGGGGGCGCGGGGGCACAGATACGCAGTATTTT. Encoded protein: CASSPGGRGGTDTQYF.

The chain links TRBV18 to TRBJ1-1, with TRBD1 as a possible D gene (6 bases). V lost 1 base to trimming and J lost 3 bases, with 9 bases between them. This CDR3 is 14 amino acids long. Germline values: CDR1 KGHSH, CDR2 LQKENI. The CDR3 DNA reads TGTGCCAGCTCACCACTAGGGGGGGACACTGAAGCTTTCTTT. Residues: CASSPLGGDTEAFF.

This chain links TRBV6-5 with TRBJ1-2; possible D gene TRBD1, 5 bases. The CDR3 length is 12 residues. V lost 6 bases and J 8 bases, leaving 13 bases between the germline ends. CDR1 is MNHEY and CDR2 is SVGAGI in the germline V gene. CDR3 coding DNA: TGTGCCAGCAGCACAGGCGGGGGAGGCTACACCTTC. This gives the protein CASSTGGGGYTF.

The J gene is TRBJ2-1, the V gene TRBV7-9; D perhaps matches TRBD2 (5 bases). This CDR3 has 14 residues. Per germline, CDR1 SEHNR and CDR2 FQNEAQ (reference sequence). V lost 2 bases and J lost 7, with 12 bases in between. The CDR3 bases are TGTGCCAGCAGCTTATCCGGGGATAGGAATGAGCAGTTCTTC. Translated, it gives CASSLSGDRNEQFF.

The DNA for the CDR3 is TGTGCCAGCAGCTCTATTCCTTCCGGGGGGGCGCAGACCGGAAACACCATATATTTT. Its protein product is CASSSIPSGGAQTGNTIYF. J is TRBJ1-3 and V is TRBV7-6; D may be TRBD1 (6 bases). Germline CDR1 reads SGHVS; CDR2 reads FNYEAQ. Trimming took 4 bases from V and 4 from J, leaving 26 bases between them. The CDR3 extends over 19 amino acids.

The rearrangement links TRBV5-4 to TRBJ2-5; 7 positions agree with TRBD1. The length of the CDR3 is 15 residues. With V trimmed by 1 base and J by 1 base, 4 bases remained unmatched. Germline V gene lookup returns CDR1 SGHNT and CDR2 YYREEE (reference sequence). This chain's CDR3 is CASSLRGPIQETQYF. In DNA, the CDR3 is TGTGCCAGCAGCTTGAGGGGGCCTATCCAAGAGACCCAGTACTTC. Filled out from reference TRBV5-4 and TRBJ2-5, the complete variable domain reads ETGVTQSPTHLIKTRGQQVTLRCSSQSGHNTVSWYQQALGQGPQFIFQYYREEENGRGNFPPRFSGLQFPNYSSELNVNALELDDSALYLCASSLRGPIQETQYFGPGTRLLVL.

The chain uses TRBV4-2 and TRBJ2-1; 12 positions match TRBD2. CDR1 and CDR2 from the germline V gene are LGHNA and YNFKEQ. J lost 1 base, V lost 0 bases, and 7 bases had no gene match. CDR3 length equals 19 residues. Written as DNA, the CDR3 is TGTGCCAGCAGCCAAGATCTAGCGGGGGGGAGTGGGTCCTACAATGAGCAGTTCTTC. Residues: CASSQDLAGGSGSYNEQFF.

The sample holds one count of this clone. The chain employs TRBV2 and TRBJ1-2, with D tentatively TRBD1 (6 bases). Looked up from germline, CDR1 is SNHLY and CDR2 is FYNNEI. Trimming removed 2 bases at V and 8 bases at J, with 18 bases between. The CDR3 spans 15 residues. CDR3 DNA: TGTGCCAGCAGTGAATCGGGCCGCACAGGGCGCGGCTACACCTTC. It translates to CASSESGRTGRGYTF. Using reference TRBV2 and TRBJ1-2 for the parts outside the CDR3, the full variable domain is EPEVTQTPSHQVTQMGQEVILRCVPISNHLYFYWYRQILGQKVEFLVSFYNNEISEKSEIFDDQFSVERPDGSNFTLKIRSTKLEDSAMYFCASSESGRTGRGYTFGSGTRLTVV.

This rearrangement joins TRBV15 to TRBJ2-3; TRBD2 aligns across 12 bases. V shed 2 bases, J shed 2 bases, and the junction held 8 bases outside the gene matches. Per the germline V gene, CDR1 is LNHNV and CDR2 is YYDKDF (reference sequence). The CDR3 length is 18 residues. The CDR3 DNA is TGTGCCACCAGCAGAAAGCTGACTAGCGGGGGATACACAGATACGCAGTATTTT. It specifies CATSRKLTSGGYTDTQYF.

The rearrangement links TRBV7-9 to TRBJ1-1; D ambiguous. Germline V lookup: CDR1 SEHNR, CDR2 FQNEAQ (reference sequence). The CDR3 runs to 15 residues. Between the trimmed V and J ends, which lost 4 bases and 2 bases, there was a span of 14 bases. This chain's CDR3 is CASSSGRGGNTEAFF. The CDR3 DNA sequence: TGTGCCAGCAGCTCTGGACGGGGAGGCAACACTGAAGCTTTCTTT.

The chain uses TRBV6-1 and TRBJ1-2; D not certain. The CDR3 runs 14 residues. V gave up 1 base and J gave up 8 bases, with 14 bases separating them. Germline values: CDR1 MNHNS, CDR2 SASEGT. The DNA for the CDR3 is TGTGCCAGCAGTGAAGGGTGGGTCGGAGTAGGCTACACCTTC. Translated: CASSEGWVGVGYTF.

The chain carries TRBV24-1 and TRBJ2-5, with a tentative D call TRBD1 (6 bases). The CDR3 runs to 16 residues. Germline CDR1 and CDR2: KGHDR and SFDVKD. The V and J ends lost 4 bases and 7 bases respectively, with 21 bases between them. CDR3 DNA sequence: TGTGCCACCAGTGACCCCTCGGGACACGAAAGGGCGACCCAGTACTTC. Protein product: CATSDPSGHERATQYF.

The gene calls are TRBV6-4 and TRBJ1-1, with D perhaps TRBD1 (5 bases). Trimming removed 6 bases from V and 3 bases from J, with 11 bases in between. CDR1 is MRHNA and CDR2 is SNTAGT in the germline V gene. The CDR3 is 13 amino acids. CDR3 sequence: CASRAQGHTEAFF. The DNA for the CDR3 is TGTGCCAGCAGGGCTCAGGGTCACACTGAAGCTTTCTTT.

This clone was seen a single time. The CDR3 loop is CASSEKTSVETQYF. The CDR3 nucleotides are TGTGCCAGCAGCGAGAAGACTAGCGTTGAGACCCAGTACTTC. The chain links TRBV3-1 (or the pseudogene TRBV3-2) to TRBJ2-5; 8 bases fit TRBD2. CDR1 is LGHDT, CDR2 YNNKEL, per germline (reference sequence). V lost 5 bases and J lost 5; bases outside the gene matches: 7. The CDR3 consists of 14 residues.

The V call is TRBV6-5, the J call TRBJ2-2, with a weak D call TRBD2 (5 bases). Germline-derived CDR1 and CDR2 are MNHEY and SVGAGI. The CDR3 covers 14 residues. Trimming removed 1 base from V and 3 bases from J, with 6 bases in between. For the CDR3, the DNA is TGTGCCAGCAGTTACTGGAGGTACACCGGGGAGCTGTTTTTT. As protein: CASSYWRYTGELFF.

The V call is TRBV9, the J call TRBJ2-1, with unresolved D. V was trimmed by 2 bases and J by 3 bases, leaving 6 bases between them. From germline, CDR1 is SGDLS and CDR2 YYNGEE. The CDR3 runs to 13 residues. In nucleotides, the CDR3 is TGTGCCAGCAGCGTCAGGAACTACAATGAGCAGTTCTTC. Translating gives CASSVRNYNEQFF.

The chain couples TRBV2 to TRBJ1-4; 12 nucleotides align to TRBD1. The CDR3 totals 15 residues. Looked up from germline, CDR1 is SNHLY and CDR2 is FYNNEI. Losses at the gene ends were 5 bases for V and 8 bases for J; bases not matched to a gene: 6. CDR3 DNA sequence: TGTGCCAGCAGTCGGATCGGGACAGGGGGCGAAAAACTGTTTTTT. Protein sequence: CASSRIGTGGEKLFF.

This chain links TRBV19 with TRBJ1-3; D unresolved. The ends were cut back, 6 bases at V and 0 bases at J, with 12 bases in the middle. Germline-derived CDR1 and CDR2 are LNHDA and SQIVND (reference sequence). The CDR3 extends over 15 amino acids. As DNA, the CDR3 is TGTGCCAGTAGCCTTGGCACAGTCTCTGGAAACACCATATATTTT. Encoded protein: CASSLGTVSGNTIYF.

V gene TRBV6-5 combines with J gene TRBJ1-2; no clear D gene. The germline V gene has CDR1 MNHEY and CDR2 SVGAGI. V was shortened by 0 bases and J by 8 bases, with 16 bases between the two germline ends. The CDR3 length is 15 residues. The CDR3 region has the DNA TGTGCCAGCAGTTACTCGATGGCAGATGGCGGCGGCTACACCTTC. This sequence encodes CASSYSMADGGGYTF.

This clone has ten or more counts. V is TRBV27 and J is TRBJ1-1; no clear D. The V end was cut by 3 bases, the J end by 1 base, with 6 bases between. The germline CDR1 and CDR2 sequences are MNHEY and SMNVEV (reference sequence). The CDR3 is 13 amino acids. The CDR3 coding sequence is TGTGCCAGCAGTTTGGTAGAGAACACTGAAGCTTTCTTT. It encodes CASSLVENTEAFF.

Regarding this clone: Compared with germline, one end of the junction differs, possibly owing to a read error. This chain joins TRBV5-6 and TRBJ1-2; D remains unclear. The CDR3 contains 12 residues. CDR1 and CDR2 (germline): SGHDT, YYEEEE. CDR3 region: CASSSPYRTGAF. The CDR3 coding sequence is TGTGCCAGCAGCTCCCCTTACCGGACGGGAGCCTTC.